A single TCR beta chain is shown here with its context. Its antigen is not identified. The data were obtained in a study of CD8+ T cells in alopecia areata. Overall study findings and caveats: Under tofacitinib, fewer expanded CD8+ clones appeared among the top 100 scalp clones. Amid tofacitinib therapy, many expanded lesional clones stayed present in scalp and blood.

Isolated RNA was reverse transcribed into cDNA used as the sequencing template. The data were produced by immunoSEQ multiplex PCR, yet TCRdb's version contains in-frame clones alone and is incomplete. The data show roughly 180,000 clones, 40% to 55% seen once. Treatment in this sample: oral pan-JAK inhibitor, 5-10 mg twice daily. The material sequenced was CD8+ T cells sorted from blood, taken at roughly week 53, from a patient treated with tofacitinib. The sequence came from a human donor with alopecia areata.

CDR3 nucleotides: TGTGCCACCACCAGCGGGCCGGGCTACGAGCAGTACTTC. Its protein product is CATTSGPGYEQYF. This chain connects TRBV13 to TRBJ2-7; perhaps TRBD2 as D (6 bases). V shed 10 bases and J shed 3 bases, with 16 bases lying between them. The CDR3 contains 13 residues. From germline, CDR1 is PRHDT and CDR2 FYEKMQ (reference sequence).